These 32 T cell receptor beta chains were all obtained from the same sample, sequenced in a study of post-analysis software for immune sequencing data. cDNA libraries of TCR beta carried unique molecular identifiers. TCRdb recomputed calls from the PCR reads with MiXCR, one row per CDR3 protein. The sample holds about 560,000 distinct CDR3 sequences, around 47% seen once. No antigens are known for them. Broader study findings: About 5 TRBV segments (TRBV5-6, TRBV5-1 and TRBV20-1 among them) occurred more frequently in patients than in controls.

Material for sequencing was blood. These receptors originate from a girl under 18 with multiple sclerosis.

Only one count was recorded for this clonotype. One end of the junction fails to match germline, which may point to a read error. This chain connects TRBV12-3 or TRBV12-4 to TRBJ2-1; 7 bases are shared with TRBD2. CDR3 size: 16 residues. This CDR3 is CATSDSGRGYIGEQFF. As DNA, the CDR3 is TGTGCCACCAGTGATTCGGGGAGGGGTTACATCGGTGAGCAGTTCTTC.

Only one count was recorded for this clonotype. J is TRBJ1-2 and V is TRBV12-3 or TRBV12-4, with 7 bases matching TRBD1. V gave up 1 base and J gave up 8 bases; unmatched junction bases: 7. The CDR3 spans 14 residues. The CDR3 DNA reads as TGTGCCAGCAGTTTAGAGGGGGCTTTTTGGGGCTACACCTTC. Protein: CASSLEGAFWGYTF.

The V and J genes are TRBV5-6 and TRBJ2-5; 13 positions agree with TRBD2. Per the germline V gene, CDR1 is SGHDT and CDR2 is YYEEEE. V gave up 4 bases and J gave up 2 bases; unmatched junction bases: 11. The length of the CDR3 is 18 residues. The CDR3: CASSLLAGGRLGQETQYF. DNA of the CDR3: TGTGCCAGCAGCCTACTAGCGGGAGGGCGTCTAGGGCAAGAGACCCAGTACTTC. Drawing the rest from reference TRBV5-6 and TRBJ2-5, the complete variable domain is DAGVTQSPTHLIKTRGQQVTLRCSPKSGHDTVSWYQQALGQGPQFIFQYYEEEERQRGNFPDRFSGHQFPNYSSELNVNALLLGDSALYLCASSLLAGGRLGQETQYFGPGTRLLVL.

This chain connects TRBV7-2 to TRBJ2-3; D possibly matches TRBD1 or TRBD2 (5 bases each). In germline, CDR1 is SGHTA, CDR2 FQGNSA. The CDR3 loop spans 14 amino acids. This chain's CDR3 is CVVLGGDGTDTQYF. The CDR3 DNA reads TGTGTCGTCCTGGGTGGGGACGGTACAGATACGCAGTATTTT.

The V call is TRBV4-2, the J call TRBJ2-3; perhaps D is TRBD1 or TRBD2 (6 bases each). V lost 4 bases to trimming and J lost 3 bases, with 20 bases between them. Germline V gives CDR1 LGHNA, CDR2 YNFKEQ. This CDR3 is built from 17 residues. The DNA for the CDR3 is TGTGCCAGCAGCCTGTTAGTGGTCAGGGGAGGTACAGATACGCAGTATTTT. It codes for CASSLLVVRGGTDTQYF.

This clonotype was recorded a few times. This chain links TRBV12-3 or TRBV12-4 with TRBJ2-1, with D possibly matching TRBD2 (6 bases). The CDR3 loop spans 17 amino acids. Deletions cut 8 bases from V and 0 bases from J, with 20 bases between. This CDR3 is CASRGTLFLSSYNEQFF. CDR3 nucleotide sequence: TGTGCCAGCCGCGGGACTCTTTTTCTCAGCTCCTACAATGAGCAGTTCTTC.

In its sample, this clonotype was seen once. Mismatch with germline at one junction end may stem from a read error. The chain combines TRBV28 with TRBJ1-2; weak D call: TRBD1 (5 bases). The CDR3 contains 15 residues. The germline V gene has CDR1 MDHEN and CDR2 SYDVKM. The CDR3 spells CTSSFPGAGHYGYTF. In nucleotides, the CDR3 is TGTACCAGCAGTTTCCCCGGGGCAGGCCACTATGGCTACACCTTC.

This chain uses TRBV7-9 with TRBJ2-1; 9 bases line up with TRBD2. The germline gives CDR1 SEHNR, CDR2 FQNEAQ (reference sequence). The CDR3 is 16 amino acids. V lost 4 bases and J lost 4; bases outside the gene matches: 8. The CDR3 sequence is CASSSPPSGAYNEQFF. The DNA of the CDR3 is TGTGCCAGCAGCTCGCCCCCTAGCGGGGCATACAATGAGCAGTTCTTC.

The rearrangement links TRBV9 to TRBJ1-1; TRBD1 matches at 7 bases. The ends lost 3 bases at V and 1 base at J; junction bases unmatched: 6. This CDR3 region has 15 residues. CDR1 SGDLS and CDR2 YYNGEE come from the germline V gene. CDR3 loop: CASSARGQANTEAFF. The CDR3 nucleotides read TGTGCCAGCAGCGCACGAGGACAGGCGAACACTGAAGCTTTCTTT. Full variable domain (rest looked up from reference TRBV9 and TRBJ1-1): DSGVTQTPKHLITATGQRVTLRCSPRSGDLSVYWYQQSLDQGLQFLIQYYNGEERAKGNILERFSAQQFPDLHSELNLSSLELGDSALYFCASSARGQANTEAFFGQGTRLTVV.

The J gene is TRBJ2-1, the V gene TRBV12-3 or TRBV12-4; no clear D. Between the trimmed V and J ends, which lost 1 base and 13 bases, there was a span of 11 bases. CDR3 length: 12 amino acids. Here the CDR3 DNA reads TGTGCCAGCAGTTTAGGAGAGGAGACCCAGTTCTTC. Translated, it gives CASSLGEETQFF.

The chain employs TRBV7-2 and TRBJ1-1; D unclear. Looked up from germline, CDR1 is SGHTA and CDR2 is FQGNSA. Trimming removed 4 bases from V and 10 bases from J, with 25 bases in between. The CDR3 is 16 amino acids. The CDR3 loop is CASSSDGPSTRGGAFF. In DNA, the CDR3 is TGTGCCAGCAGCTCCGACGGGCCCTCAACCCGGGGTGGAGCTTTCTTT.

V and J are TRBV7-9 and TRBJ2-3; D is possibly TRBD2 (6 bases). The CDR3 runs to 15 residues. The germline V gene has CDR1 SEHNR and CDR2 FQNEAQ (reference sequence). Trimming stripped 7 bases from V and 0 bases from J, with 14 bases between. The CDR3 spells CASNSRAGSTDTQYF. The CDR3 coding sequence is TGTGCCAGCAATTCCAGAGCGGGTAGCACAGATACGCAGTATTTT. Drawing the rest from reference TRBV7-9 and TRBJ2-3, the complete variable domain is DTGVSQNPRHKITKRGQNVTFRCDPISEHNRLYWYRQTLGQGPEFLTYFQNEAQLEKSRLLSDRFSAERPKGSFSTLEIQRTEQGDSAMYLCASNSRAGSTDTQYFGPGTRLTVL.

This clonotype has a handful of counts. The chain couples TRBV5-8 to TRBJ2-5; TRBD2 matches 11 bases. Germline CDR1 and CDR2: SGHTS and YDEGEE. The CDR3 consists of 20 residues. The J segment lost 5 bases and the V segment lost 1 base, leaving 19 bases of the junction unmatched. Here the CDR3 reads CASSLIRGRLAGGRYETQYF. CDR3 nucleotide sequence: TGTGCCAGCAGCTTGATCAGGGGGCGTCTAGCGGGGGGTCGGTACGAGACCCAGTACTTC.

This rearrangement joins TRBV12-3 or TRBV12-4 to TRBJ1-1; no clear D. The CDR3 contains 13 residues. Trimming shortened V by 7 bases and J by 5 bases, and 14 bases separated the two germline ends. CDR3 nucleotide sequence: TGTGCCAGCACTCCTCGATCGATGACTGAAGCTTTCTTT. This translates into CASTPRSMTEAFF.

The rearrangement joins TRBV12-3 or TRBV12-4 to TRBJ1-2; D is unresolved. V was shortened by 1 base and J by 2 bases, with 14 bases between the two germline ends. The CDR3 length is 16 residues. DNA for the CDR3: TGTGCCAGCAGTTTAGGATCACGAGGAGGGAACTATGGCTACACCTTC. Its translation is CASSLGSRGGNYGYTF.

The chain combines TRBV20-1 with TRBJ2-7, with TRBD2 identical over 7 bases. Germline V lookup: CDR1 DFQATT, CDR2 SNEGSKA (reference sequence). V lost 1 base, J lost 3 bases, and 0 bases stayed unmatched. The CDR3 is 12 residues long. The CDR3 bases are TGCAGTGCTAGAGGGACTAGCTACGAGCAGTACTTC. Translated: CSARGTSYEQYF.

The J gene is TRBJ1-5, the V gene TRBV30, with 9 bases lining up with TRBD1. The CDR3 spans 14 residues. Per germline, CDR1 GTSNPN and CDR2 SVGIG (reference sequence). V trimming: 3 bases; J trimming: 4 bases; junction bases outside the gene matches: 4. CDR3: CAWSRTGANQPQHF. The CDR3 DNA sequence: TGTGCCTGGAGCCGGACAGGGGCAAATCAGCCCCAGCATTTT.

Remarks on this clonotype: This could be a read error, since a much larger clone is one nucleotide away. The chain has TRBV14 and TRBJ2-1; the D gene is possibly TRBD2 (6 bases). This CDR3 is built from 14 residues. Trimming shortened V by 0 bases and J by 12 bases, and 15 bases separated the two germline ends. The germline CDR1 and CDR2 sequences are SGHDN and FVKESK. The CDR3 DNA is TGTGCCAGCAGCCAAGAGTGGTCGGGGGATGGGCAGTTCTTC. Translated, it gives CASSQEWSGDGQFF.

The genes are TRBV27 and TRBJ2-1, with unresolved D. The CDR3 has 15 amino acids. Germline V gene data show CDR1 as MNHEY and CDR2 as SMNVEV (reference sequence). V was shortened by 8 bases and J by 4 bases, with 18 bases between the two germline ends. In DNA, the CDR3 is TGTGCCAGCGCCGAGAGGAGCCCGACATACAATGAGCAGTTCTTC. Translating it yields CASAERSPTYNEQFF.

The chain combines TRBV29-1 with TRBJ1-1; D call uncertain. V lost 6 bases, J lost 3 bases, and 8 bases lay in between. The CDR3 consists of 11 residues. Germline lookup yields CDR1 SQVTM and CDR2 ANQGSEA. The CDR3 DNA is TGCAGCGTGGGCCGGGACACTGAAGCTTTCTTT. Residues: CSVGRDTEAFF. The complete variable domain, with remaining parts taken from reference TRBV29-1 and TRBJ1-1, reads SAVISQKPSRDICQRGTSLTIQCQVDSQVTMMFWYRQQPGQSLTLIATANQGSEATYESGFVIDKFPISRPNLTFSTLTVSNMSPEDSSIYLCSVGRDTEAFFGQGTRLTVV.

V gene TRBV6-5 combines with J gene TRBJ2-6; D is perhaps TRBD1 (5 bases). V was pared by 2 bases and J by 0 bases, with 11 bases between. There are 17 residues in the CDR3. Germline V gene lookup returns CDR1 MNHEY and CDR2 SVGAGI. Written as DNA, the CDR3 is TGTGCCAGCAGTTACGCCTATACAGGCTCTGGGGCCAACGTCCTGACTTTC. Translating gives CASSYAYTGSGANVLTF.

This CDR3 is CSAGLIDSGLAGGGSEQFF. The CDR3 DNA reads TGCAGTGCTGGCCTGATCGATTCGGGACTAGCGGGGGGAGGTAGTGAGCAGTTCTTC. The chain links TRBV20-1 to TRBJ2-1; 15 positions match TRBD2. Germline CDR1 DFQATT, CDR2 SNEGSKA (reference sequence). The CDR3 sequence is 19 residues long. V dropped 5 bases and J dropped 9; count of bases not matched to a gene: 20.

The V call is TRBV12-3 or TRBV12-4, the J call TRBJ1-2; D call uncertain. CDR3 length: 14 amino acids. The V gene lost 6 bases and the J gene lost 4 bases, with 15 bases spanning the gap. CDR3 sequence: CASRLSPGLYGYTF. As DNA, the CDR3 is TGTGCCAGCAGGTTAAGTCCCGGGCTCTATGGCTACACCTTC.

The gene calls are TRBV5-6 and TRBJ1-2; D is ambiguous. The CDR3 contains 15 residues. Per the germline V gene, CDR1 is SGHDT and CDR2 is YYEEEE. Trimming shortened V by 6 bases and J by 5 bases, and 20 bases separated the two germline ends. CDR3 amino acids: CASISLRSGGYGYTF. The CDR3 DNA reads as TGTGCCAGCATATCCCTGAGGTCCGGAGGTTATGGCTACACCTTC.

The rearrangement uses TRBV5-6 and TRBJ1-2, with 7 bases matching TRBD1. The germline V gene encodes CDR1 SGHDT and CDR2 YYEEEE. The CDR3 is made up of 16 amino acids. The ends lost 4 bases at V and 0 bases at J; junction bases unmatched: 9. CDR3 protein: CASSLGTAWPNYGYTF. CDR3 nucleotides: TGTGCCAGCAGCCTAGGGACAGCCTGGCCTAACTATGGCTACACCTTC. Full variable domain (missing parts from reference TRBV5-6 and TRBJ1-2): DAGVTQSPTHLIKTRGQQVTLRCSPKSGHDTVSWYQQALGQGPQFIFQYYEEEERQRGNFPDRFSGHQFPNYSSELNVNALLLGDSALYLCASSLGTAWPNYGYTFGSGTRLTVV.

This sequence joins TRBV12-3 or TRBV12-4 and TRBJ2-1; perhaps TRBD1 as D (5 bases). This CDR3 is 15 amino acids long. Trimming stripped 6 bases from V and 2 bases from J, with 14 bases between. The CDR3 DNA sequence: TGTGCCAGCAGCCTTCACAGGAGTCCCTACAATGAGCAGTTCTTC. Translated, it gives CASSLHRSPYNEQFF.

The rearrangement uses TRBV20-1 and TRBJ2-5; tentative D call: TRBD1 (6 bases). The CDR3 is 13 amino acids. V was clipped by 0 bases and J by 11 bases, with 16 bases between them. The germline V gene has CDR1 DFQATT and CDR2 SNEGSKA (reference sequence). In DNA form, the CDR3 reads TGCAGTGCTAGAGATCCCGCAGGCCAGGGGCAGTACTTC. Translation gives CSARDPAGQGQYF.

The V gene is TRBV5-1, the J gene TRBJ2-7; 13 nucleotides line up with TRBD2. CDR3 size: 15 residues. Germline values: CDR1 SGHRS, CDR2 YFSETQ. The junction had 1 base not matched to a gene; V was cut back by 0 bases and J by 4 bases. CDR3 in amino acids: CASSLALAGGYEQYF. The DNA for the CDR3 is TGCGCCAGCAGCTTGGCACTAGCGGGAGGGTACGAGCAGTACTTC.

This chain links TRBV10-3 with TRBJ1-1, with D maybe TRBD1 (6 bases). Germline-derived CDR1 and CDR2 are ENHRY and SYGVKD. With 7 bases removed from V and 1 base from J, the gap between germline ends came to 13 bases. This CDR3 comprises 14 residues. CDR3 sequence reads: CAIKKTTGNTEAFF. The CDR3 DNA follows: TGTGCCATCAAAAAAACGACAGGGAACACTGAAGCTTTCTTT.

The genes are TRBV5-5 and TRBJ2-3; weak D call: TRBD1 (6 bases). The CDR3 consists of 15 residues. Germline CDR1 reads SGHKS; CDR2 reads YYEKEE (reference sequence). The V end lost 0 bases, the J end lost 2 bases, and 10 bases lay between the germline ends. CDR3 region: CASSLEGVTTDTQYF. Here the CDR3 DNA reads TGTGCCAGCAGCTTGGAGGGGGTGACCACAGATACGCAGTATTTT.

The chain joins TRBV12-3 or TRBV12-4 to TRBJ1-4; TRBD1 might be the D (6 bases). The CDR3 runs to 14 residues. Trimming pared 4 bases from V and 5 bases from J, leaving 11 bases between. This CDR3 is CASSSDSRNEKLFF. DNA of the CDR3: TGTGCCAGCAGTTCGGACAGCCGCAATGAAAAACTGTTTTTT.

This clonotype was seen only a few times. The genes are TRBV7-8 and TRBJ2-2; TRBD1 might be the D (6 bases). CDR1 is SGHVS, CDR2 FQNEAQ, per germline. Trimming stripped 5 bases from V and 9 bases from J, with 19 bases between. The CDR3 contains 15 residues. The CDR3 bases are TGTGCCAGCAGCGCTCCCGGAGCCAGGGGATGGGAGCTGTTTTTT. Its translation: CASSAPGARGWELFF.